Each of the 27 T cell receptor beta chains below was sequenced from the same sample in a study of blood T cells in healthy people across ages. Primers used in a second PCR of roughly 7 to 11 cycles were a sample-barcoded 5' primer and a J-beta primer mix. TCRdb re-derived calls from the 5' RACE reads in MiXCR, one entry per CDR3 protein. The sample holds 600,000 to 650,000 distinct CDR3 sequences, approximately 50% seen once. Sample: blood. These receptors originate from a man aged 55 to 69 in good health.

The CDR3 coding sequence is TGTGCCAGCAGTGCGCCGGGGACAGGGGATACCTACGAGCAGTACTTC. Protein: CASSAPGTGDTYEQYF. The chain recombines TRBV2 with TRBJ2-5, with TRBD1 matching 10 bases. The J call is in doubt because the DNA end fits TRBJ2-7 better. This CDR3 has 16 amino acids. From germline, CDR1 is SNHLY and CDR2 FYNNEI.

This chain links TRBV7-2 with TRBJ1-2, with a possible D match to TRBD1 (5 bases). CDR1 is SGHTA and CDR2 is FQGNSA in the germline V gene. The V end was cut by 6 bases, the J end by 5 bases, with 13 bases between. The CDR3 loop spans 13 amino acids. The CDR3: CASRGPPLYGYTF. The CDR3 nucleotides read TGTGCCAGCAGGGGACCGCCTCTTTATGGCTACACCTTC.

V gene TRBV24-1 combines with J gene TRBJ2-4, with TRBD1 as a possible D gene (6 bases). Matching the DNA end better, TRBJ2-5 makes the J call doubtful. The CDR3 extends over 16 amino acids. Germline loops: CDR1 KGHDR, CDR2 SFDVKD. In nucleotides, the CDR3 is TGTGCCACCAGTGATCCCCAGGGGATTGGTCAAGAGACCCAGTACTTC. The encoded protein is CATSDPQGIGQETQYF.

This clonotype was observed a few times. The chain is built from TRBV5-1 and TRBJ1-4; 7 bases are a match to TRBD1. This CDR3 comprises 16 residues. Germline V CDR1 and CDR2: SGHRS, YFSETQ. Trimming at V came to 4 bases and at J to 8 bases, leaving 14 bases not matched to a gene. The CDR3 nucleotides read TGCGCCAGCAGCCCGGGCCGTCAGGGGGTCAGCGAAAAACTGTTTTTT. As protein: CASSPGRQGVSEKLFF.

V gene TRBV20-1 combines with J gene TRBJ1-4; D is unclear. The CDR3 is 13 residues long. Deletions cut 0 bases from V and 8 bases from J, with 10 bases between. Looked up from germline, CDR1 is DFQATT and CDR2 is SNEGSKA (reference sequence). The CDR3 spells CSARDVNWEKLFF. DNA of the CDR3: TGCAGTGCTAGAGATGTAAATTGGGAAAAACTGTTTTTT.

This chain connects TRBV28 to TRBJ2-7, with D maybe TRBD2 (5 bases). The J call may be in error: the DNA end matches TRBJ2-5 better. This CDR3 is 11 amino acids long. Germline V gene data show CDR1 as MDHEN and CDR2 as SYDVKM. The CDR3 sequence: CASESGETQYF. In nucleotides, the CDR3 is TGTGCCAGCGAGTCGGGGGAGACCCAGTACTTC.

The V and J genes are TRBV27 and TRBJ2-1; no clear D gene. CDR1 and CDR2 from the germline V gene are MNHEY and SMNVEV (reference sequence). V was clipped by 3 bases and J by 10 bases, with 10 bases between them. The CDR3 contains 12 residues. The CDR3 protein is CASSFNWAEQFF. The CDR3, as DNA: TGTGCCAGCAGTTTTAATTGGGCCGAGCAGTTCTTC.

This chain links TRBV20-1 with TRBJ2-7; D unresolved. CDR3 size: 14 residues. Germline values: CDR1 DFQATT, CDR2 SNEGSKA (reference sequence). Trimming shortened V by 3 bases and J by 7 bases, and 19 bases separated the two germline ends. Here the CDR3 reads CSARDRVTYNEQYF. As DNA, the CDR3 is TGCAGTGCTAGGGATCGGGTTACCTACAATGAGCAGTACTTC.

The V call is TRBV2, the J call TRBJ2-1; TRBD1 matches 7 bases. The V and J ends lost 8 bases and 1 base, in that order; junction bases with no gene match: 5. Germline loops: CDR1 SNHLY, CDR2 FYNNEI. This CDR3 spans 14 amino acids. CDR3 DNA sequence: TGTGCCAGCGTCCGGGACAGATCCTACAATGAGCAGTTCTTC. It encodes CASVRDRSYNEQFF.

The chain employs TRBV28 and TRBJ2-7; TRBD2 might be the D (6 bases). Deletions cut 5 bases from V and 0 bases from J, with 20 bases between. Looked up from germline, CDR1 is MDHEN and CDR2 is SYDVKM. The CDR3 contains 17 residues. CDR3: CASSGGEAGKGSYEQYF. CDR3 in DNA: TGTGCCAGCAGTGGCGGGGAGGCGGGTAAAGGCTCCTACGAGCAGTACTTC.

This clonotype turned up a few times. The V gene is TRBV5-1, the J gene TRBJ2-7, with D possibly matching TRBD1 (6 bases). CDR1 and CDR2 (germline): SGHRS, YFSETQ. The CDR3 contains 14 residues. Trimming cost V 0 bases and J 3 bases, with 10 bases left between them. CDR3 region: CASSLGTENYEQYF. As DNA, the CDR3 is TGCGCCAGCAGCTTGGGGACAGAGAACTACGAGCAGTACTTC. The complete variable domain, with remaining parts taken from reference TRBV5-1 and TRBJ2-7, reads KAGVTQTPRYLIKTRGQQVTLSCSPISGHRSVSWYQQTPGQGLQFLFEYFSETQRNKGNFPGRFSGRQFSNSRSEMNVSTLELGDSALYLCASSLGTENYEQYFGPGTRLTVT.

This chain links TRBV10-3 with TRBJ2-7; possibly TRBD1 for D (5 bases). The CDR3 sequence is 15 residues long. From germline, CDR1 is ENHRY and CDR2 SYGVKD. V lost 3 bases and J 2 bases, leaving 14 bases between the germline ends. As DNA, the CDR3 is TGTGCCATCAGTGATAGGGGCCTGGAAACCTACGAGCAGTACTTC. It is translated as CAISDRGLETYEQYF.

This chain uses TRBV12-3 or TRBV12-4 with TRBJ2-2; D not resolved. Trimming took 6 bases from V and 6 from J, leaving 11 bases between them. This CDR3 contains 13 residues. Here the CDR3 DNA reads TGTGCCAGCAGCTCCGTCGGTCCCGGGGAGCTGTTTTTT. It codes for CASSSVGPGELFF.

This clonotype was picked up a small number of times. The CDR3 nucleotides read TGCGCCAGCAGCCAAGAACAGGGCTATGGCTACACCTTC. Translated, it gives CASSQEQGYGYTF. The chain joins TRBV4-1 to TRBJ1-2; perhaps TRBD1 as D (6 bases). This CDR3 spans 13 amino acids. Germline V gene data show CDR1 as MGHRA and CDR2 as YSYEKL. Trimming took 0 bases from V and 4 from J, leaving 6 bases between them.

The J gene is TRBJ2-5, the V gene TRBV9; 7 bases agree with TRBD1. The CDR3 length is 15 residues. The V gene's germline CDR1 is SGDLS and CDR2 YYNGEE. V was clipped by 0 bases and J by 0 bases; unmatched bases: 2. DNA for the CDR3: TGTGCCAGCAGCGTAGTCAGGGGGAACCAAGAGACCCAGTACTTC. Protein sequence: CASSVVRGNQETQYF. The full variable domain, completed using reference TRBV9 and TRBJ2-5, is DSGVTQTPKHLITATGQRVTLRCSPRSGDLSVYWYQQSLDQGLQFLIQYYNGEERAKGNILERFSAQQFPDLHSELNLSSLELGDSALYFCASSVVRGNQETQYFGPGTRLLVL.

The chain links TRBV29-1 to TRBJ2-3, with D tentatively TRBD2 (6 bases). This CDR3 has 13 residues. CDR1 is SQVTM and CDR2 is ANQGSEA in the germline V gene. Trimming stripped 4 bases from V and 1 base from J, with 9 bases between. The CDR3 region has the DNA TGCAGCGTTGCCGGCGGGGGCACAGATACGCAGTATTTT. As protein: CSVAGGGTDTQYF.

This clonotype was observed a handful of times. V gene TRBV7-7 combines with J gene TRBJ2-5; TRBD1 or TRBD2 may be the D gene (5 bases each). V was cut by 1 base and J by 3 bases, with 12 bases left in between. Germline V gene data show CDR1 as SSHAT and CDR2 as FNYEAQ (reference sequence). The CDR3 is 15 amino acids. The CDR3 sequence is CASSLGGTRKETQYF. The CDR3, as DNA: TGTGCCAGCAGCTTAGGGGGGACCAGGAAAGAGACCCAGTACTTC.

Here the CDR3 reads CSASPQGVNYGYTF. CDR3 nucleotide sequence: TGCAGTGCTAGCCCACAGGGGGTGAACTATGGCTACACCTTC. The chain joins TRBV20-1 to TRBJ1-2; 8 positions agree with TRBD1. Germline V lookup: CDR1 DFQATT, CDR2 SNEGSKA (reference sequence). The CDR3 extends over 14 amino acids. After removal of 3 bases from V and 2 bases from J, the junction contained 5 bases not matched to a gene.

This chain connects TRBV6-1 to TRBJ2-6; TRBD2 matches at 13 bases. Per the germline V gene, CDR1 is MNHNS and CDR2 is SASEGT. V lost 6 bases to trimming and J lost 4 bases; unmatched junction nucleotides: 6. The CDR3 is 17 amino acids. CDR3 amino acids: CASSGTSGASGANVLTF. In DNA form, the CDR3 reads TGTGCCAGCAGCGGGACTAGCGGGGCCTCAGGGGCCAACGTCCTGACTTTC.

The rearrangement joins TRBV5-1 to TRBJ2-5, with D perhaps matching TRBD1 (6 bases). The assigned J gene may be wrong: the sequence end matches TRBJ2-7 better. Germline CDR1 is SGHRS and CDR2 is YFSETQ. The CDR3 extends over 14 amino acids. The CDR3 DNA is TGCGCCAGCAGGGCCGGGACACCCCTCGACGAGCAGTACTTC. The encoded protein is CASRAGTPLDEQYF.

The gene calls are TRBV5-1 and TRBJ2-2; 10 positions agree with TRBD2. Per the germline V gene, CDR1 is SGHRS and CDR2 is YFSETQ. V shed 2 bases, J shed 4 bases, and the junction held 5 bases outside the gene matches. The CDR3 is 16 residues long. CDR3: CASSFGTSARTGELFF. In DNA form, the CDR3 reads TGCGCCAGCAGCTTTGGGACTAGCGCGCGCACCGGGGAGCTGTTTTTT.

The chain uses TRBV29-1 and TRBJ2-5; no reliable D call. Trimming took 3 bases from V and 5 from J, leaving 7 bases between them. The CDR3 has 11 amino acids. The germline CDR1 and CDR2 sequences are SQVTM and ANQGSEA. The CDR3 region is CSVEPLETQYF. The CDR3 nucleotides are TGCAGCGTTGAGCCTCTGGAGACCCAGTACTTC.

This chain uses TRBV10-3 with TRBJ2-7; 10 bases are shared with TRBD1. Germline CDR1 reads ENHRY; CDR2 reads SYGVKD. Trimming at V came to 2 bases and at J to 5 bases, leaving 3 bases not matched to a gene. The CDR3 sequence is 14 residues long. The CDR3 nucleotides read TGTGCCATCAGTGAGGCGACAGGGGGCGACGAGCAGTACTTC. Translating it yields CAISEATGGDEQYF.

This clonotype was seen more than once but under ten times. This chain joins TRBV11-2 and TRBJ2-5, with D perhaps matching TRBD2 (5 bases). The germline V gene encodes CDR1 SGHAT and CDR2 FQNNGV. The V end was cut by 6 bases, the J end by 7 bases, with 12 bases between. The CDR3 runs to 12 residues. CDR3 sequence reads: CASSHPAGTQYF. CDR3 sequence (DNA): TGTGCCAGCAGTCACCCGGCGGGGACCCAGTACTTC. The full variable domain, in which reference TRBV11-2 and TRBJ2-5 provide the parts outside the CDR3, is EAGVAQSPRYKIIEKRQSVAFWCNPISGHATLYWYQQILGQGPKLLIQFQNNGVVDDSQLPKDRFSAERLKGVDSTLKIQPAKLEDSAVYLCASSHPAGTQYFGPGTRLLVL.

The rearrangement uses TRBV20-1 and TRBJ2-2, with D unclear. Trimming took 0 bases from V and 3 from J, leaving 11 bases between them. The CDR3 loop spans 15 amino acids. Germline CDR1 DFQATT, CDR2 SNEGSKA (reference sequence). The CDR3 nucleotides read TGCAGTGCTAGAGATGTACGGGCGGACACCGGGGAGCTGTTTTTT. Residues: CSARDVRADTGELFF.

The chain recombines TRBV20-1 with TRBJ1-5; TRBD1 aligns across 7 bases. Germline CDR1 DFQATT, CDR2 SNEGSKA (reference sequence). The CDR3 is made up of 16 amino acids. The J segment lost 3 bases and the V segment lost 6 bases, leaving 14 bases of the junction unmatched. As DNA, the CDR3 is TGCAGTGCCCAAGGACAGGACAACTGGGACAATCAGCCCCAGCATTTT. Encoded protein: CSAQGQDNWDNQPQHF.

The J gene is TRBJ1-2, the V gene TRBV4-2; 7 bases fit TRBD1. Trimming at V came to 7 bases and at J to 8 bases, leaving 13 bases not matched to a gene. This CDR3 contains 14 residues. Germline V gene lookup returns CDR1 LGHNA and CDR2 YNFKEQ. CDR3 sequence reads: CASNQPGQRVGYTF. CDR3 nucleotides: TGTGCCAGCAACCAGCCGGGACAGAGGGTCGGCTACACCTTC.